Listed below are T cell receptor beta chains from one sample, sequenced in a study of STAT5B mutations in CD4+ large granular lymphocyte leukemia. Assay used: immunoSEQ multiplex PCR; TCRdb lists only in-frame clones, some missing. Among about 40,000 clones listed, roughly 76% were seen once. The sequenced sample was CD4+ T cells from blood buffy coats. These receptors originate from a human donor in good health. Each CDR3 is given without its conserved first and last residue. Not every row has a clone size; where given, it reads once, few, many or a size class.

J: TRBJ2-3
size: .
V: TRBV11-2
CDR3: ASSLDSGARGADTQY

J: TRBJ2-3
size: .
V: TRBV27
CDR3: ASRGPGLSTDTQY

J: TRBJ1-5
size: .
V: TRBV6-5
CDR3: ASRPGQTNQPQH

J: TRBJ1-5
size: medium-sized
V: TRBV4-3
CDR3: ASSQDIGDNQPQH

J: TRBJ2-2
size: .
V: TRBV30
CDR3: AWSVLLVPGGPGELF

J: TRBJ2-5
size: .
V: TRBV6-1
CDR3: ASSAQRGGRETQY

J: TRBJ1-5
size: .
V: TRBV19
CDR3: ASSMGGGTFSNQPQH

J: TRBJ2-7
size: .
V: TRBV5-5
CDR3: ASSIRQGAYEQY

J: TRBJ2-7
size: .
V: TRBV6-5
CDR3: ASRPDRAREQY

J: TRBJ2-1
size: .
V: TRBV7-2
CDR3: ASSLDNEQF

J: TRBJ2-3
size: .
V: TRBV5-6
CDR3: ASSLSTDTQY

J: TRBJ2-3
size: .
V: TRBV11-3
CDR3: ASSRTSGTHTDTQY

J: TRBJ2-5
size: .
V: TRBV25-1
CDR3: ASSEGKGDLQETQY

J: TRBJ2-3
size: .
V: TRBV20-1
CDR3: SVGRADTQY

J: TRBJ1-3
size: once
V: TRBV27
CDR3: ASSSRTGRGNTIY

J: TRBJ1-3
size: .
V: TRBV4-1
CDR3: ASSQGQLSGNTIY

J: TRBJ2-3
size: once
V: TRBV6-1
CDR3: ASSDGGSFSTDTQY

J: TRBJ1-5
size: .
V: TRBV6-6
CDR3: ASSYSWEGNQPQH

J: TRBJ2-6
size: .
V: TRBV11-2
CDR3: ASSSPPGANVLT

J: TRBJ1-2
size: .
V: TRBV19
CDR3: ASRRQTGNYGYT

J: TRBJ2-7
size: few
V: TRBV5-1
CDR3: ASSPGTERYEQY

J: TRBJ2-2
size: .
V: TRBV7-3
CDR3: ASSPLGGGNTGELF

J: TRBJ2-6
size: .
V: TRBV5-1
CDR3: ASSQGRVLHSGANVLT

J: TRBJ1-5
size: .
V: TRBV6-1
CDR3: ASRPGQGPHQPQH

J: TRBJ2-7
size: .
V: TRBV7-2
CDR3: ASSESSGPTYEQY

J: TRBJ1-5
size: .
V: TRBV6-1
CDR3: ASSEVLGGNQPQH

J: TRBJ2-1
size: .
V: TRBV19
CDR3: AVRDRGYNEQF

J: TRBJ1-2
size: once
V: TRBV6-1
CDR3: ASSEVINYGYT

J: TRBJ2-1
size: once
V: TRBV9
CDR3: ASSPWTQYNEQF

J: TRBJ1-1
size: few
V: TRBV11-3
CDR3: ASSLDRGNTEAF

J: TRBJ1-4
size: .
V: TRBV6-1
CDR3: ASSEKGIRGNEKLF

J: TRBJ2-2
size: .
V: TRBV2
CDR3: ASSADRASGELF

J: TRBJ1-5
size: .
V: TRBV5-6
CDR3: ASSRGLLSNQPQH

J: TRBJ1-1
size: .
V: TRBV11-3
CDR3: ASSPSPNTEAF

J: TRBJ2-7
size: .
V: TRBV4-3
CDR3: ASSLRTGSYEQY

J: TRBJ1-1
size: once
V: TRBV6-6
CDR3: ASSYGTGGDTEAF

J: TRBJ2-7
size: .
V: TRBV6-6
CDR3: ATATGIKQY

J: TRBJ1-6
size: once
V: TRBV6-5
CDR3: ASCRGQPNSPLH

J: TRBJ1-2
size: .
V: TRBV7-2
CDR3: ASSPHSLYGYT